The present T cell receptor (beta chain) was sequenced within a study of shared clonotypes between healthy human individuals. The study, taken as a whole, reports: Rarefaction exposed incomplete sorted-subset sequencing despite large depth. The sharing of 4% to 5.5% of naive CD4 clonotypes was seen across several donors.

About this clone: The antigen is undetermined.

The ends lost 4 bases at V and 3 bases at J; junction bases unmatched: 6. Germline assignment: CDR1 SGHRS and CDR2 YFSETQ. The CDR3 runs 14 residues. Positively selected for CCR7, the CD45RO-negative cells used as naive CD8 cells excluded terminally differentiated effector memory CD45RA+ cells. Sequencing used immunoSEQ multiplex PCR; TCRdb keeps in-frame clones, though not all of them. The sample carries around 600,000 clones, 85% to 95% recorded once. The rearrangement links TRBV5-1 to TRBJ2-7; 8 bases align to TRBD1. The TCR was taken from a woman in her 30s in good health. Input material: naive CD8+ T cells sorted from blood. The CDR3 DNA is TGCGCCAGCAGCGATCGGGACAGGATCTACGAGCAGTACTTC. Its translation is CASSDRDRIYEQYF.